The clone carrying this T cell receptor (beta chain) turned up a few times. Its antigen is currently unknown. This sample stems from a study of blood T cells in healthy people across ages. Caucasian individuals from Russia who were healthy and aged roughly 6 to 90 acted as donors. Every donor gave 9 to 10 milliliters of peripheral blood. The second PCR ran roughly 6 to 11 cycles with a sample-barcoded 5' primer and J-beta primers. One entry per CDR3 protein, called by TCRdb with MiXCR from the 5' RACE reads. There are about a million distinct CDR3 sequences in the sample; around two fifths occur only once, and around 14% lies in the top ten. CDR1 and CDR2 from the germline V gene are ENHRY and SYGVKD. Trimming shortened V by 3 bases and J by 8 bases, and 10 bases separated the two germline ends. The CDR3 has 12 residues. Regarding the study as a whole: Age showed a roughly linear inverse relationship with TCR beta diversity per million T cells.

The TCR was taken from a man aged 18 to 29 in good health. V is TRBV10-3 and J is TRBJ1-2; D uncertain. Specimen: blood. The DNA for the CDR3 is TGTGCCATCAGTGACTTCCGTGGAGGCTACACCTTC. It translates to CAISDFRGGYTF.